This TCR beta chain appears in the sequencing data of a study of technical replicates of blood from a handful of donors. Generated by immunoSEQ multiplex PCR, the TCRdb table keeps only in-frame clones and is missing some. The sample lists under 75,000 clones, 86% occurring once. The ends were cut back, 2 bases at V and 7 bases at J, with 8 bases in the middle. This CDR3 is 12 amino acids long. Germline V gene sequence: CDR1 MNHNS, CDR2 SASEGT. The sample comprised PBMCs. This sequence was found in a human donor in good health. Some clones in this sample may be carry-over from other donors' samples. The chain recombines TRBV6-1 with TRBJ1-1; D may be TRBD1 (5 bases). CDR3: CASSEQGLEAFF. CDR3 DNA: TGTGCCAGCAGTGAACAGGGCCTTGAAGCTTTCTTT.